This T cell receptor beta chain was obtained from a study of OX40 agonist ivuxolimab in advanced cancers. Data came from immunoSEQ multiplex PCR; TCRdb stores just in-frame clones and leaves some out. The sample lists roughly 100,000 clones, roughly 88% occurring once. The CDR3 sequence is 11 residues long. Germline CDR1 is DFQATT and CDR2 is SNEGSKA (reference sequence). The ends were cut back, 2 bases at V and 2 bases at J, with 3 bases in the middle. Here the sequenced sample was CD4+ or CD8+ T cells sorted from blood, taken in a trial of the OX40 agonist ivuxolimab. This clonotype was sampled from an adult with an advanced solid tumor such as melanoma, head and neck, liver or kidney cancer. J is TRBJ2-5 and V is TRBV20-1; no definite D call. The CDR3 coding sequence is TGCAGTGCTAGAATACAAGAGACCCAGTACTTC. This sequence encodes CSARIQETQYF.